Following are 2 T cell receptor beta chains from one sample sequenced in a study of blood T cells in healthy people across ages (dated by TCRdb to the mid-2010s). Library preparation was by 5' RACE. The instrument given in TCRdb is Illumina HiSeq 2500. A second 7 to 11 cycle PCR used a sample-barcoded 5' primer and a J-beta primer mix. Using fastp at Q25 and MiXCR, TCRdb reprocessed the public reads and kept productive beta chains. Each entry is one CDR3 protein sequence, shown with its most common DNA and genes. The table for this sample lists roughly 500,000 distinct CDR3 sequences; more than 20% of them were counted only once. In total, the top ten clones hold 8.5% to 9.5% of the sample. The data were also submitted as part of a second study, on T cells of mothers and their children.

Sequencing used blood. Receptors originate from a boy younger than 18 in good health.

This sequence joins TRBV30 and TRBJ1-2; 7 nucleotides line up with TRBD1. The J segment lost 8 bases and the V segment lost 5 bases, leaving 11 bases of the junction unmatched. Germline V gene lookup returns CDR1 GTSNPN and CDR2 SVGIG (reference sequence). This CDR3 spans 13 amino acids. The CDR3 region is CAWFPGQLGGYTF. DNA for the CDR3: TGTGCCTGGTTTCCGGGACAGCTGGGCGGCTACACCTTC. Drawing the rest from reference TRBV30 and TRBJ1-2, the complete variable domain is SQTIHQWPATLVQPVGSPLSLECTVEGTSNPNLYWYRQAAGRGLQLLFYSVGIGQISSEVPQNLSASRPQDRQFILSSKKLLLSDSGFYLCAWFPGQLGGYTFGSGTRLTVV.

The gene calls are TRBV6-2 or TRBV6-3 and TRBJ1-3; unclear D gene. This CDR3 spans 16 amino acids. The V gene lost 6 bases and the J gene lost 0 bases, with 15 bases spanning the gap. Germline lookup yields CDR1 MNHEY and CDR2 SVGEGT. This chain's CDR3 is CASSSVGLLSGNTIYF. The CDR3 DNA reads TGTGCCAGCAGCTCCGTTGGACTTCTCTCTGGAAACACCATATATTTT.